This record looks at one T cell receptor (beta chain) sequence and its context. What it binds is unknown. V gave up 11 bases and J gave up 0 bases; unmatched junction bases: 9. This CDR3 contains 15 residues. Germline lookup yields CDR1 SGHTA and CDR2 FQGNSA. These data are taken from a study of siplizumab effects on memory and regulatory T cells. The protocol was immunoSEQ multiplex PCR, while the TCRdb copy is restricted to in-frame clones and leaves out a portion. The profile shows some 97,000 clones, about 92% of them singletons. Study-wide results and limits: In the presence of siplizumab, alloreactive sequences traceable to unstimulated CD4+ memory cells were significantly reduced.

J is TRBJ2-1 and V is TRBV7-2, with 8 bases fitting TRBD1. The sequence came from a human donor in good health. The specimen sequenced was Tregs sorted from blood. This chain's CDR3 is CAGTRTGSSYNEQFF. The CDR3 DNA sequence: TGTGCCGGCACCCGGACAGGGAGCTCCTACAATGAGCAGTTCTTC.